Listed below are T cell receptor beta chains from one sample, sequenced in a study of monozygotic twins with inflammatory bowel disease. After re-calling the 5' RACE reads, TCRdb lists one entry per CDR3 protein, DNA absent. The sample totals about 160,000 distinct CDR3 sequences. The sequenced sample was blood. These TCRs come from a human donor with ulcerative colitis or Crohn's disease, or a healthy co-twin of an affected twin (not recorded which). CDR3s include the opening cysteine and the closing phenylalanine or tryptophan.

j_gene: TRBJ2-7
v_gene: TRBV20-1
CDR3aa: CSAPKSSGGPYEQYF

j_gene: TRBJ2-2
v_gene: TRBV4-2
CDR3aa: CASSQADRNTGELFF

j_gene: TRBJ1-1
v_gene: TRBV5-1
CDR3aa: CASSPGGQLNTEAFF

j_gene: TRBJ2-7
v_gene: TRBV5-1
CDR3aa: CASSSERRQGGGQYF

j_gene: TRBJ1-2
v_gene: TRBV7-2
CDR3aa: CASGGGRGLYGYTF

j_gene: TRBJ1-5
v_gene: TRBV14
CDR3aa: CASSQMRGAGQPQHF

j_gene: TRBJ1-1
v_gene: TRBV3-1
CDR3aa: CASSQYRRVGKTEAFF

j_gene: TRBJ2-1
v_gene: TRBV2
CDR3aa: CASRERLAGHNEQFF

j_gene: TRBJ2-2
v_gene: TRBV5-1
CDR3aa: CASSQMGQGYTGELFF

j_gene: TRBJ1-4
v_gene: TRBV5-1
CDR3aa: CASSGTDRRNEKLFF

j_gene: TRBJ1-5
v_gene: TRBV18
CDR3aa: CASSRTGVGESQHF

j_gene: TRBJ2-5
v_gene: TRBV6-1
CDR3aa: CASRRTGILQETQYF

j_gene: TRBJ2-1
v_gene: TRBV3-1
CDR3aa: CASSQDIYEQFF

j_gene: TRBJ2-5
v_gene: TRBV14
CDR3aa: CASSRVQARQETQYF

j_gene: TRBJ2-3
v_gene: TRBV24-1
CDR3aa: CATSPDYTSGRRADTQYF

j_gene: TRBJ1-1
v_gene: TRBV6-5
CDR3aa: CASSYSSPGSSMNTEAFF

j_gene: TRBJ2-2
v_gene: TRBV7-3
CDR3aa: CASSLMGPQGSAGELFF

j_gene: TRBJ1-5
v_gene: TRBV20-1
CDR3aa: CSAPQGRWQPQHF

j_gene: TRBJ2-1
v_gene: TRBV6-1
CDR3aa: CASRNTGLAAEGNEQFF

j_gene: TRBJ2-5
v_gene: TRBV18
CDR3aa: CASSPLYTKTQETQYF

j_gene: TRBJ2-2
v_gene: TRBV7-6
CDR3aa: CASSLAPRGPGEPGELFF

j_gene: TRBJ1-6
v_gene: TRBV6-1
CDR3aa: CASSLRDDNSPLHF

j_gene: TRBJ2-5
v_gene: TRBV28
CDR3aa: CASTPTLAGIRETQYF

j_gene: TRBJ2-7
v_gene: TRBV15
CDR3aa: CATSRETNSYEQYF

j_gene: TRBJ2-7
v_gene: TRBV9
CDR3aa: CASTYTEGSEQYF

j_gene: TRBJ1-1
v_gene: TRBV19
CDR3aa: CASSLFTGPTEAFF

j_gene: TRBJ1-2
v_gene: TRBV28
CDR3aa: CASSFPGAQWVGYTF

j_gene: TRBJ1-2
v_gene: TRBV27
CDR3aa: CASSWDGANYGYTF

j_gene: TRBJ1-4
v_gene: TRBV4-2
CDR3aa: CASGQRDEKLFF

j_gene: TRBJ2-1
v_gene: TRBV7-3
CDR3aa: CASSRGTSSYNEQFF

j_gene: TRBJ2-7
v_gene: TRBV6-5
CDR3aa: CASSYPMGQGYEQYF